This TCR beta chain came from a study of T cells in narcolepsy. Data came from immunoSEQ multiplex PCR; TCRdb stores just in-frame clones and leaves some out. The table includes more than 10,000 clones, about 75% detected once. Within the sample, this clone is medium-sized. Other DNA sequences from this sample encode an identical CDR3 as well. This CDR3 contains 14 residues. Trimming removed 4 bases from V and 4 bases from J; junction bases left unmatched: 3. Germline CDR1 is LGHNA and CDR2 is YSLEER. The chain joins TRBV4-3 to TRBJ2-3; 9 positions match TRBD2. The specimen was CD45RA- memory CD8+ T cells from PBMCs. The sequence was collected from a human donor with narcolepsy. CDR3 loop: CASSPWTSADTQYF. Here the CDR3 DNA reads TGCGCCAGCAGCCCTTGGACTAGCGCAGATACGCAGTATTTT.